The next 11 T cell receptor beta chains were all read from a single sample in a study of blood T cells in healthy people across ages. Alongside a J-beta primer mix, a sample-barcoded 5' primer served in a second PCR lasting 7 to 11 cycles. TCRdb independently ran MiXCR on the 5' RACE reads; one entry per CDR3 protein. This sample has some 1.5 million distinct CDR3 sequences, with 28% found just once. Material: blood. The receptor source for this set is a woman aged 25 to 39 in good health.

This clonotype has a count of ten or more. The chain uses TRBV15 and TRBJ2-1; tentative D call: TRBD2 (6 bases). The CDR3 has 15 amino acids. The V end lost 0 bases, the J end lost 3 bases, and 9 bases lay between the germline ends. CDR1 and CDR2 (germline): LNHNV, YYDKDF (reference sequence). This chain's CDR3 is CATSRDRTNYNEQFF. CDR3 bases: TGTGCCACCAGCAGAGACCGGACTAACTACAATGAGCAGTTCTTC.

This clonotype was found a few times. The chain recombines TRBV3-1 with TRBJ2-7; 8 bases match TRBD2. The germline V gene has CDR1 LGHDT and CDR2 YNNKEL (reference sequence). The CDR3 is made up of 14 amino acids. The V gene end was trimmed by 4 bases and the J gene end by 3 bases; junction bases not matched to a gene: 5. CDR3 protein: CASSPNSGDYEQYF. The CDR3 region has the DNA TGTGCCAGCAGCCCTAATAGCGGGGACTACGAGCAGTACTTC.

This clonotype has only one observation. This sequence joins TRBV7-2 and TRBJ2-4, with D possibly called TRBD1 or TRBD2 (5 bases each). V gave up 1 base and J gave up 13 bases, with 20 bases separating them. From germline, CDR1 is SGHTA and CDR2 FQGNSA. This CDR3 contains 15 residues. The DNA of the CDR3 is TGTGCCAGCAGCTTAGATCCCCCGGGACGTGATGAGCAGTACTTC. The encoded protein is CASSLDPPGRDEQYF. The entire variable domain, with the rest obtained from reference TRBV7-2 and TRBJ2-4, is as follows: GAGVSQSPSNKVTEKGKDVELRCDPISGHTALYWYRQSLGQGLEFLIYFQGNSAPDKSGLPSDRFSAERTGGSVSTLTIQRTQQEDSAVYLCASSLDPPGRDEQYFGAGTRLSVL.

Turning to this clonotype: A much bigger clone sits one base away, suggesting this may be a read error. This chain links TRBV29-1 with TRBJ2-4; 11 bases agree with TRBD2. Unmatched junction bases numbered 12, after V lost 7 bases and J lost 13 bases. CDR1 is SQVTM and CDR2 is ANQGSEA in the germline V gene. This CDR3 has 13 residues. This chain's CDR3 is CSATSGSRHEQYF. The CDR3 nucleotides read TGCAGCGCCACTAGCGGGAGTAGGCATGAGCAGTACTTC.

The chain links TRBV29-1 to TRBJ2-5; 7 positions agree with TRBD2. This CDR3 has 15 amino acids. CDR1 SQVTM and CDR2 ANQGSEA come from the germline V gene. V was pared by 3 bases and J by 4 bases, with 11 bases of the junction left unmatched. CDR3 sequence: CSVDGVAGGRETQYF. In nucleotides, the CDR3 is TGCAGCGTTGACGGGGTAGCGGGCGGTAGAGAGACCCAGTACTTC.

This sequence joins TRBV7-8 and TRBJ2-4; perhaps TRBD1 as D (5 bases). The J call may be incorrect, as the DNA end agrees better with TRBJ2-7. The CDR3 extends over 16 amino acids. Germline loops: CDR1 SGHVS, CDR2 FQNEAQ. The CDR3 here is CASSSEPGRATYEQYF. The CDR3 nucleotides are TGTGCCAGCAGCTCTGAACCTGGCAGGGCCACCTACGAGCAGTACTTC.

This clonotype showed up just a few times. The chain joins TRBV6-6 to TRBJ2-1, with TRBD1 as a possible D gene (6 bases). Looked up from germline, CDR1 is MNHNY and CDR2 is SVGAGI (reference sequence). Trimming pared 7 bases from V and 10 bases from J, leaving 17 bases between. CDR3 length: 13 residues. CDR3 sequence reads: CASTSLGAREQFF. CDR3 in DNA: TGTGCCAGCACCTCCTTGGGGGCGCGAGAGCAGTTCTTC.

This clonotype was picked up many times. The rearrangement uses TRBV20-1 and TRBJ2-5; D might be TRBD1 or TRBD2, each matching 5 bases. Germline-derived CDR1 and CDR2 are DFQATT and SNEGSKA (reference sequence). The CDR3 covers 12 residues. V gave up 4 bases and J gave up 5 bases, with 11 bases separating them. CDR3 amino acids: CSANRGAETQYF. The CDR3 DNA sequence: TGCAGTGCTAATAGGGGAGCGGAGACCCAGTACTTC.

Remarks on this clonotype: Germline is not matched at one junction end, which may reflect a read error. The chain carries TRBV30 and TRBJ1-5, with D unresolved. This CDR3 has 14 amino acids. CDR1 is GTSNPN, CDR2 SVGIG, per germline (reference sequence). This chain's CDR3 is CAWSAEGSSQPQHF. CDR3 in DNA: TGTGCCTGGAGTGCGGAAGGTAGCAGTCAGCCCCAGCATTTT.

Concerning this clonotype itself: As the CDR3 is not closed by the conserved phenylalanine or tryptophan, this likely results from a read error. The chain has TRBV9 and TRBJ2-7; no reliable D call. This CDR3 has 13 amino acids. V gave up 4 bases and J gave up 0 bases, with 8 bases separating them. Germline CDR1 and CDR2: SGDLS and YYNGEE. The CDR3 here is CASSLRSSYEQYL. CDR3 bases: TGTGCCAGCAGCTTGAGAAGCTCCTACGAGCAGTACCTC.

The chain couples TRBV9 to TRBJ2-7; no reliable D call. There are 15 residues in the CDR3. Trimming cost V 4 bases and J 7 bases, with 21 bases left between them. CDR1 and CDR2 from the germline V gene are SGDLS and YYNGEE. The chain's CDR3 is CASSPTASIKVEQYF. The CDR3 region has the DNA TGTGCCAGCAGCCCCACGGCTAGTATAAAGGTTGAGCAGTACTTC.